Each of the 30 T cell receptor delta chains below was sequenced from the same sample in a study of DNA immune sequencing with unique molecular identifiers. A 32-plex genomic DNA assay used primers for all 8 TRDV and 4 TRDJ genes. The library had 12-nucleotide UMIs introduced over roughly 3 barcoding cycles, then a second adapter PCR. TCRdb re-called the multiplex PCR reads via CATT. The table has about 2,500 delta-chain clones, about 14% seen once. Specimen: gamma-delta T cells from PBMCs. These receptors were collected from a human donor in good health.

Judged by abundance, this clone is large. The same CDR3 is also encoded by other DNA sequences in this sample. This chain joins TRDV2 and TRDJ1; 13 bases line up with TRDD3. J lost 1 base, V lost 2 bases, and 15 bases had no gene match. Germline V gene data show CDR1 as GEAIGNYY and CDR2 as EKD. The CDR3 covers 20 residues. CDR3 protein: CACDKVGFQLGDTRTDKLIF. The DNA for the CDR3 is TGTGCCTGTGACAAGGTGGGCTTTCAACTGGGGGATACGCGCACCGATAAACTCATCTTT.

The chain combines TRDV1 with TRDJ1; 10 bases are a match to TRDD3. The J gene was not available in TCRdb and was assigned here by matching the DNA to germline segments. The CDR3 is made up of 20 amino acids. Germline trimming cut 0 bases from V and 1 base from J; bases unmatched to any gene: 14. Germline CDR1 TSWWSYY, CDR2 QGS. The chain's CDR3 is CALGELVPLGGYASTDKLIF. The CDR3, as DNA: TGTGCTCTTGGGGAACTAGTCCCCCTAGGGGGATACGCGAGCACCGATAAACTCATCTTT.

Concerning this clone itself: A read error is the likely source, as a far larger clone sits one nucleotide away. The rearrangement joins TRDV2 to TRDJ1, with 12 bases aligning to TRDD3. Germline values: CDR1 GEAIGNYY, CDR2 EKD. CDR3 size: 19 residues. With 3 bases clipped from V and 3 bases from J, the junction kept 16 bases outside the gene matches. CDR3 DNA sequence: TGTGCCTGTGACGCCGTTTTACTGGGGGATACCTTCTACGCCGATAAACTCATCTTT. This translates into CACDAVLLGDTFYADKLIF.

Points on this clone: This likely stems from a read error, as it lies one base from a far larger clone. This sample also contains other DNA sequences that code for the same CDR3. This chain connects TRDV2 to TRDJ1; 12 bases map to TRDD3. The CDR3 length is 19 residues. V lost 3 bases and J lost 0; bases outside the gene matches: 13. Germline loops: CDR1 GEAIGNYY, CDR2 EKD. Here the CDR3 reads CACDEISTGGYPYTDKLIF. In nucleotides, the CDR3 is TGTGCCTGTGACGAGATCTCAACTGGGGGATACCCGTACACCGATAAACTCATCTTT.

No call was made for the V gene; the J gene is TRDJ1; whether TRDD3, the table's D call, matches the DNA was not checked. This CDR3 is 21 amino acids long. The CDR3 loop is CACDTLRLLGDPLTSTDKLIF. CDR3 DNA sequence: TGTGCCTGTGACACCCTTAGGTTGCTTGGGGATCCTCTGACTTCTACCGATAAACTCATCTTT.

The sample holds a few counts of this clone. A far larger clone is a single base away, which makes a read error likely. The same CDR3 is also encoded by other DNA sequences in this sample. The chain combines TRDV2 with TRDJ1, with a tentative D call TRDD3 (6 bases). Germline-derived CDR1 and CDR2 are GEAIGNYY and EKD. CDR3 length: 16 residues. The V and J ends lost 3 bases and 1 base respectively, with 17 bases between them. The CDR3 DNA follows: TGTGCCTGTGACGTACTTGGGGGCTCGGGCACCGATAAACTCATCTTT. The encoded protein is CACDVLGGSGTDKLIF.

The CDR3: CALGSGGRRPWGYLDTDKLIF. The CDR3, as DNA: TGTGCTCTTGGAAGCGGAGGTCGACGCCCCTGGGGATATCTAGACACCGATAAACTCATCTTT. The J gene is TRDJ1, the V gene TRDV1; 7 bases line up with TRDD3. The J gene is not listed in TCRdb, so it was assigned here from a DNA match to germline. Losses at the gene ends were 6 bases for V and 0 bases for J; bases not matched to a gene: 25. Germline CDR1 is TSWWSYY and CDR2 is QGS. This CDR3 is built from 21 residues.

By share, this clone counts as medium-sized. The rearrangement uses TRDV3 and TRDJ1, with TRDD2 as a possible D gene (9 bases). Germline V lookup: CDR1 TVYSNPD, CDR2 GDNSRS (reference sequence). The ends were cut back, 5 bases at V and 7 bases at J, with 38 bases in the middle. This CDR3 has 19 residues. The CDR3 protein is CARTRPSYLAGGIRGKLIF. The CDR3 coding sequence is TGTGCCCGCACTAGGCCTTCCTACTTAGCTGGAGGGATACGGGGTAAACTCATCTTT.

By share, this clone counts as medium-sized (0.01 to 0.1%). CDR3 region: CACDPLGEGTDKLIF. DNA for the CDR3: TGTGCCTGTGACCCACTGGGGGAGGGCACCGATAAACTCATCTTT. This chain links TRDV2 with TRDJ1; 9 nucleotides agree with TRDD3. CDR1 GEAIGNYY and CDR2 EKD come from the germline V gene. The length of the CDR3 is 15 residues. Unmatched junction bases numbered 5, after V lost 3 bases and J lost 1 base.

Sample share makes this clone medium-sized. V and J are TRDV1 and TRDJ1, with a possible D match to TRDD3 (5 bases). Assignment of the J gene here rests on matching the DNA to germline, because TCRdb gives none. The V end was cut by 6 bases, the J end by 2 bases, with 46 bases between. The V gene's germline CDR1 is TSWWSYY and CDR2 QGS. The length of the CDR3 is 25 residues. In nucleotides, the CDR3 is TGTGCTCTTGGAGGACAAGTAACTACGCATCGATGGGCGACTACGGGGGCTAAATCAACCGATAAACTCATCTTT. Amino acids: CALGGQVTTHRWATTGAKSTDKLIF.

This clone qualifies as large. The chain couples TRDV2 to TRDJ1, with a weak D call TRDD3 (6 bases). The CDR3 is 14 amino acids. The germline gives CDR1 GEAIGNYY, CDR2 EKD. V was trimmed by 0 bases and J by 4 bases, leaving 11 bases between them. The CDR3 is CACDTVGVHDKLIF. For the CDR3, the DNA is TGTGCCTGTGACACCGTGGGGGTCCACGATAAACTCATCTTT.

This clone counts as medium-sized (0.01 to 0.1%). The genes are TRDV2 and TRDJ1; D uncertain. The V gene lost 0 bases and the J gene lost 0 bases, with 16 bases spanning the gap. The germline CDR1 and CDR2 sequences are GEAIGNYY and EKD. The CDR3 is 17 residues long. CDR3 bases: TGTGCCTGTGACACCCTCCTCCCTCTCCCATACACCGATAAACTCATCTTT. Its translation is CACDTLLPLPYTDKLIF.

In this sample, this clone turned up a few times. This sequence is one base from a far larger clone and is likely a read error. The rearrangement links TRDV3 to TRDJ1; D perhaps matches TRDD2 (7 bases). The V gene lost 3 bases and the J gene lost 4 bases, with 39 bases spanning the gap. Per the germline V gene, CDR1 is TVYSNPD and CDR2 is GDNSRS (reference sequence). The CDR3 contains 21 residues. The CDR3 region has the DNA TGTGCCTTCTCTTCCTATGCCTCTGCGGGCGGGATAAATGAGGTTTTCGATAAACTCATCTTT. The encoded protein is CAFSSYASAGGINEVFDKLIF.

This clone was counted at least ten times. This rearrangement joins TRDV2 to TRDJ3, with TRDD3 identical over 8 bases. This CDR3 has 24 amino acids. J was trimmed by 0 bases and V by 1 base; bases with no gene match: 22. Germline V CDR1 and CDR2: GEAIGNYY, EKD. The DNA for the CDR3 is TGTGCCTGTGACACGGTACCGACGGCCTACTGGGGGTCTGCGAGCTCCTGGGACACCCGACAGATGTTTTTC. This sequence encodes CACDTVPTAYWGSASSWDTRQMFF.

Sample share makes this clone medium-sized (0.01 to 0.1%). This rearrangement joins TRDV2 to TRDJ1, with 12 positions matching TRDD3. Trimming removed 3 bases from V and 4 bases from J; junction bases left unmatched: 17. The germline gives CDR1 GEAIGNYY, CDR2 EKD. This CDR3 has 19 residues. The CDR3 protein is CACDSIPTGGYLDNDKLIF. For the CDR3, the DNA is TGTGCCTGTGACTCGATTCCTACTGGGGGATACTTGGACAACGATAAACTCATCTTT.

This clone is medium-sized in the sample. The chain recombines TRDV2 with TRDJ1, with 10 bases lining up with TRDD3. J was trimmed by 7 bases and V by 0 bases; bases with no gene match: 31. The CDR3 loop spans 23 amino acids. The V gene's germline CDR1 is GEAIGNYY and CDR2 EKD. The CDR3 loop reads CACDTVTGGSMYRTGGSGGKLIF. CDR3 coding DNA: TGTGCCTGTGACACCGTAACTGGGGGATCCATGTACCGTACCGGGGGCAGTGGGGGTAAACTCATCTTT.

Notes on this clone: A far larger clone lies a single base away; this is likely a read error. CDR3 in amino acids: CACDTLYGMIGDLGTDKLIF. The CDR3 nucleotides are TGTGCCTGTGACACCTTGTATGGAATGATTGGGGATCTGGGCACCGATAAACTCATCTTT. This rearrangement joins TRDV2 to TRDJ1, with D perhaps TRDD3 (6 bases). Trimming took off 0 bases at V and 1 base at J, with 26 bases between the two ends. CDR3 length equals 20 residues. Germline CDR1 GEAIGNYY, CDR2 EKD.

With respect to this clone: One base away lies a much larger clone, so this may be a sequencing read error. V usage is TRDV1 and J usage is TRDJ2, with 12 bases aligning to TRDD3. TCRdb leaves out the J gene; it was filled in here by matching the DNA to germline. The ends lost 3 bases at V and 1 base at J; junction bases unmatched: 27. The germline CDR1 and CDR2 sequences are TSWWSYY and QGS. This CDR3 comprises 25 residues. This CDR3 reads CALGDPSPRASGGYVWAILTAQLFF. The CDR3 bases are TGTGCTCTTGGGGACCCTTCACCTCGGGCTTCTGGGGGATACGTCTGGGCAATTTTGACAGCACAACTCTTCTTT.

The J gene is TRDJ2; the V gene was not called. The CDR3 contains 15 residues. CDR3 region: CALGELRALTAQLFF. The CDR3 region has the DNA TGTGCTCTTGGGGAACTGCGCGCTTTGACAGCACAACTCTTCTTT.

This clone is labeled as medium-sized. Within the sample, other DNA sequences also encode this same CDR3. The chain couples TRDV2 to TRDJ3, with D possibly TRDD3 on 5 matching bases. CDR1 is GEAIGNYY, CDR2 EKD, per germline. The CDR3 is 18 amino acids. V lost 0 bases and J lost 0, with 11 bases in between. The CDR3 DNA is TGTGCCTGTGACACCGTACTGGAGAGCTCCTGGGACACCCGACAGATGTTTTTC. Amino acid sequence: CACDTVLESSWDTRQMFF.

In its sample, this clone was seen a few times. This chain uses TRDV1 with TRDJ1; 9 bases agree with TRDD3. Unmatched junction bases numbered 21, after V lost 0 bases and J lost 4 bases. This CDR3 region has 21 residues. CDR1 and CDR2 (germline): TSWWSYY, QGS. In DNA, the CDR3 is TGTGCTCTTGGGGAACTACATGATGCCTTCTCACGTACTGGGGGACTCGATAAACTCATCTTT. The encoded protein is CALGELHDAFSRTGGLDKLIF.

This clone was counted many times. This CDR3 is also generated by other DNA sequences in the sample. The gene calls are TRDV1 and TRDJ1, with 7 bases that match TRDD3. No J gene was available from TCRdb, and it was assigned here by a germline match of the DNA. The CDR3 is 25 residues long. The germline gives CDR1 TSWWSYY, CDR2 QGS. The junction had 32 bases not matched to a gene; V was cut back by 0 bases and J by 1 base. The CDR3: CALGELNRVEGIFSLSMAPTDKLIF. The CDR3 DNA sequence: TGTGCTCTTGGGGAACTGAACCGAGTAGAGGGGATATTTTCTTTGTCGATGGCCCCCACCGATAAACTCATCTTT.

There are a few counts of this clone. With only one base between it and a far larger clone, this is likely a read error. Other DNA variants within this sample encode the same CDR3. The chain has TRDV2 and TRDJ1; no clear D. CDR1 is GEAIGNYY, CDR2 EKD, per germline. V lost 0 bases, J lost 0 bases, and 16 bases lay in between. The CDR3 covers 17 residues. The DNA for the CDR3 is TGTGCCTGTGACACCGTGGGCGTTGGTAGGGACACCGATAAACTCATCTTT. This encodes CACDTVGVGRDTDKLIF.

The V gene is TRDV1, the J gene TRDJ1, with 8 bases identical to TRDD3. Matching the DNA to germline supplied the J gene, which TCRdb does not give. V dropped 2 bases and J dropped 0; count of bases not matched to a gene: 17. Germline values: CDR1 TSWWSYY, CDR2 QGS. CDR3 size: 20 residues. For the CDR3, the DNA is TGTGCTCTTGGGGAAGGGCCCCTCCCTGGGGATACCCTTCACACCGATAAACTCATCTTT. It encodes CALGEGPLPGDTLHTDKLIF.

This clone is labeled as medium-sized (0.01 to 0.1%). The V call is TRDV1, the J call TRDJ1; 8 nucleotides align to TRDD2. The CDR3 is made up of 22 amino acids. Germline CDR1 and CDR2: TSWWSYY and QGS. V dropped 0 bases and J dropped 7; count of bases not matched to a gene: 28. The CDR3 nucleotides read TGTGCTCTTGGGGAACTAGCGTACTTCCTACGGGATGCTGGTGCACCCTACGGTAAACTCATCTTT. It codes for CALGELAYFLRDAGAPYGKLIF.

A word on this clone: This clone may be a read error of a much larger clone one base away. This chain links TRDV1 with TRDJ1; TRDD3 matches at 8 bases. The J gene, left out of TCRdb, was set here by checking the DNA against germline. CDR3 length: 22 residues. V gave up 2 bases and J gave up 7 bases; unmatched junction bases: 30. Germline CDR1 reads TSWWSYY; CDR2 reads QGS. CDR3 amino acids: CALGEFGTSSPHSDWGARKLIF. CDR3 bases: TGTGCTCTTGGGGAATTCGGGACTTCCTCCCCACATTCCGACTGGGGGGCCCGTAAACTCATCTTT.

As to this clone: It is likely a read error: a sequence one base away is far more abundant. The gene calls are TRDV2 and TRDJ1; TRDD3 agrees at 8 bases. The CDR3 has 18 residues. The V gene's germline CDR1 is GEAIGNYY and CDR2 EKD. The V gene end was trimmed by 3 bases and the J gene end by 0 bases; junction bases not matched to a gene: 14. The DNA for the CDR3 is TGTGCCTGTGACGCCTTACTGGGGGCCCGGTCGTACACCGATAAACTCATCTTT. Translating it yields CACDALLGARSYTDKLIF.

This clone was counted between two and nine times. A far larger clone lies a single base away; this is likely a read error. Distinct nucleotide sequences in the sample also encode this CDR3. The J gene is TRDJ1, the V gene TRDV2, with D possibly matching TRDD3 (6 bases). The V gene lost 4 bases and the J gene lost 0 bases, with 14 bases spanning the gap. The CDR3 totals 15 residues. Per the germline V gene, CDR1 is GEAIGNYY and CDR2 is EKD. In DNA, the CDR3 is TGTGCCTGTGATACCGTGGGGATTAACACCGATAAACTCATCTTT. Protein sequence: CACDTVGINTDKLIF.

This clone is labeled as medium-sized (0.01 to 0.1%). The chain links TRDV2 to TRDJ3, with D maybe TRDD3 (6 bases). The CDR3 loop spans 19 amino acids. Deletions cut 0 bases from V and 2 bases from J, with 16 bases between. Per germline, CDR1 GEAIGNYY and CDR2 EKD. The CDR3 DNA follows: TGTGCCTGTGACACCGTTGGGGGGGTTGACACCTGGGACACCCGACAGATGTTTTTC. Encoded protein: CACDTVGGVDTWDTRQMFF.

This clone is categorized as medium-sized (0.01 to 0.1%). Other DNA sequences within the sample encode an identical CDR3. The rearrangement uses TRDV2 and TRDJ1; the match to TRDD3 covers 7 bases. V gave up 0 bases and J gave up 0 bases; unmatched junction bases: 9. The CDR3 loop spans 17 amino acids. Germline V lookup: CDR1 GEAIGNYY, CDR2 EKD. The CDR3 DNA reads TGTGCCTGTGACACCGTGGTGGGGGACAAGTACACCGATAAACTCATCTTT. Translated, it gives CACDTVVGDKYTDKLIF.